This TCR beta chain was observed in a study of CD8+CD57+ T cells in acquired aplastic anemia. Across the study: The average for DNA from sorted CD4+ and CD8+ cells was around 3.4 ug. Study-wide findings and caveats: Sharing between patients and controls was observed for around 30 CD8+ CDR3 sequences.

The CDR3 is made up of 16 amino acids. The germline V gene encodes CDR1 LGHDT and CDR2 YNNKEL (reference sequence). V lost 3 bases and J lost 4, with 13 bases in between. Genomic DNA served as template for TCR beta VDJ and CDR3 profiling. TCRdb reanalysed the reads using MiXCR and keeps one entry per CDR3 protein. The repertoire includes about 100,000 distinct CDR3 sequences, around 50% of them detected once, and roughly 31% sits in the top ten. As regards this clonotype: Antigen unknown.

The chain couples TRBV3-1 to TRBJ2-6, with a tentative D call TRBD2 (7 bases). The TCR was taken from a human donor in good health, serving as a control. The sample taken for sequencing was sorted CD4+, CD8+, or CD8+CD57+ T cells (not recorded which) from PBMCs. Written as DNA, the CDR3 is TGTGCCAGCAGCCACGGGGGGCCGCCCGGGGCCAACGTCCTGACTTTC. Translating gives CASSHGGPPGANVLTF.